These 28 T cell receptor beta chains came from one sample sequenced in a study of shared clonotypes between healthy human individuals. This table comes from immunoSEQ multiplex PCR, and its TCRdb copy is limited to in-frame clones, with some not included. The data contain just over 2,000,000 clones, about 94% of them seen just once; the ten biggest clones take up 1.1%. Naive CD8 isolation took CD45RO-negative cells positively selected for CCR7 and excluded terminally differentiated effector memory CD45RA+ cells. Sequenced sample: naive CD8+ T cells sorted from blood. These receptors were obtained from a man between 18 and 29 years old in good health.

CDR3 sequence: CASSTLDSPRYGYTF. The CDR3 DNA follows: TGTGCCAGCAGTACCTTGGACAGCCCGAGGTATGGCTACACCTTC. The J gene is TRBJ1-2, the V gene TRBV27; a weak D match, TRBD1 (6 bases). The CDR3 spans 15 residues. Germline lookup yields CDR1 MNHEY and CDR2 SMNVEV (reference sequence). V shed 5 bases and J shed 5 bases, with 18 bases lying between them.

This rearrangement joins TRBV27 to TRBJ1-1; D unclear. CDR1 is MNHEY and CDR2 is SMNVEV in the germline V gene (reference sequence). Deletions cut 4 bases from V and 2 bases from J, with 8 bases between. The CDR3 extends over 13 amino acids. CDR3 DNA sequence: TGTGCCAGCAGTTCTGACGTAAACACTGAAGCTTTCTTT. Encoded protein: CASSSDVNTEAFF.

The chain has TRBV10-3 and TRBJ2-2; the D call may be TRBD1 or TRBD2 (6 bases each). The CDR3 is 15 amino acids. Between the trimmed V and J ends, which lost 3 bases and 4 bases, there was a span of 12 bases. Germline V lookup: CDR1 ENHRY, CDR2 SYGVKD. The CDR3 region is CAISDVTGATGELFF. CDR3 DNA: TGTGCCATCAGTGACGTAACGGGGGCCACCGGGGAGCTGTTTTTT.

Details on this clone: Other nucleotide sequences from this sample produce the same CDR3. The V and J genes are TRBV6-1 and TRBJ1-3; 8 nucleotides match TRBD1. Looked up from germline, CDR1 is MNHNS and CDR2 is SASEGT. The CDR3 totals 15 residues. V dropped 4 bases and J dropped 0; count of bases not matched to a gene: 2. The CDR3: CASSGDRSSGNTIYF. The CDR3, as DNA: TGTGCCAGCAGTGGGGACAGGAGCTCTGGAAACACCATATATTTT.

The chain joins TRBV29-1 to TRBJ2-3; 9 bases line up with TRBD2. CDR1 and CDR2 from the germline V gene are SQVTM and ANQGSEA. V shed 1 base and J 5 bases; nucleotides not matched to a gene: 10. This CDR3 is 16 amino acids long. The CDR3 DNA follows: TGCAGCGTTGAAGGAACAATAGCGGGAGAGGGAGATACGCAGTATTTT. It is translated as CSVEGTIAGEGDTQYF.

Comments on this clone: The same CDR3 also results from other DNA sequences found in this sample. This sequence joins TRBV29-1 and TRBJ2-7, with TRBD1 as a possible D gene (6 bases). In germline, CDR1 is SQVTM, CDR2 ANQGSEA. CDR3 length equals 13 residues. V shed 0 bases and J shed 3 bases, with 9 bases lying between them. CDR3 sequence (DNA): TGCAGCGTTGAAGAGGGGGCAGGCTACGAGCAGTACTTC. Protein: CSVEEGAGYEQYF.

The chain employs TRBV18 and TRBJ2-1; possible D gene TRBD1, 5 bases. The CDR3 is 14 residues long. Germline CDR1 KGHSH, CDR2 LQKENI. V was trimmed by 2 bases and J by 5 bases, leaving 10 bases between them. The CDR3 loop is CASSPAGFHNEQFF. The CDR3 DNA reads TGTGCCAGCTCACCAGCAGGGTTTCACAATGAGCAGTTCTTC.

The chain joins TRBV13 to TRBJ2-1; D possibly uses TRBD1 or TRBD2 (5 bases each). The CDR3 runs to 16 residues. CDR1 and CDR2 (germline): PRHDT, FYEKMQ (reference sequence). Trimming pared 1 base from V and 1 base from J, leaving 11 bases between. The CDR3 region has the DNA TGTGCCAGCAGCTTAGCGGCGTGGGGGTCCTACAATGAGCAGTTCTTC. Protein sequence: CASSLAAWGSYNEQFF. Looking up the rest from reference TRBV13 and TRBJ2-1 gives the full variable domain: AAGVIQSPRHLIKEKRETATLKCYPIPRHDTVYWYQQGPGQDPQFLISFYEKMQSDKGSIPDRFSAQQFSDYHSELNMSSLELGDSALYFCASSLAAWGSYNEQFFGPGTRLTVL.

The genes are TRBV7-9 and TRBJ2-1; TRBD2 agrees at 11 bases. Germline V gives CDR1 SEHNR, CDR2 FQNEAQ (reference sequence). Unmatched junction bases numbered 3, after V lost 1 base and J lost 4 bases. The CDR3 is 16 amino acids. CDR3 nucleotides: TGTGCCAGCAGCTTAGGACTAGCGGGATTTTACAATGAGCAGTTCTTC. Encoded protein: CASSLGLAGFYNEQFF.

This chain joins TRBV15 and TRBJ1-1; 7 bases fit TRBD1. The CDR3 has 15 residues. After removal of 9 bases from V and 0 bases from J, the junction contained 10 bases not matched to a gene. CDR1 is LNHNV and CDR2 is YYDKDF in the germline V gene (reference sequence). The CDR3 sequence is CATTDRVGLNTEAFF. CDR3 bases: TGTGCCACGACAGACAGGGTTGGGCTGAACACTGAAGCTTTCTTT.

V is TRBV19 and J is TRBJ1-6, with 9 nucleotides matching TRBD1. Trimming removed 6 bases from V and 7 bases from J; junction bases left unmatched: 7. The CDR3 totals 15 residues. In germline, CDR1 is LNHDA, CDR2 SQIVND (reference sequence). Here the CDR3 reads CASSVTGQGNSPLHF. The CDR3 DNA reads TGTGCCAGTAGCGTTACTGGACAGGGGAATTCACCCCTCCACTTT.

The V call is TRBV7-9, the J call TRBJ2-5; the match to TRBD2 covers 13 bases. This CDR3 comprises 17 residues. Germline V lookup: CDR1 SEHNR, CDR2 FQNEAQ (reference sequence). Trimming took 4 bases from V and 0 from J; bases not matched to a gene: 5. CDR3 region: CASSSGLAGAHQETQYF. The CDR3 region has the DNA TGTGCCAGCAGCTCCGGACTAGCGGGGGCCCACCAAGAGACCCAGTACTTC.

The gene calls are TRBV4-1 and TRBJ2-3, with D maybe TRBD1 (6 bases). Germline V CDR1 and CDR2: MGHRA, YSYEKL. This CDR3 is 14 amino acids long. Trimming removed 0 bases from V and 14 bases from J, with 18 bases in between. The CDR3 region is CASSQEGQYGSAYF. For the CDR3, the DNA is TGCGCCAGCAGCCAAGAAGGACAGTATGGTTCGGCGTATTTT.

V gene TRBV2 combines with J gene TRBJ1-1; D remains unclear. This CDR3 spans 18 amino acids. Germline V gene lookup returns CDR1 SNHLY and CDR2 FYNNEI. With 3 bases removed from V and 0 bases from J, the gap between germline ends came to 20 bases. The CDR3: CASSDGDPLPLMNTEAFF. For the CDR3, the DNA is TGTGCCAGCAGTGACGGGGATCCCTTACCTCTCATGAACACTGAAGCTTTCTTT.

Regarding this clone: Other DNA sequences in the same sample also yield this CDR3. The CDR3 sequence: CATSKTGSYEQYF. In nucleotides, the CDR3 is TGTGCCACCAGCAAAACAGGCTCCTACGAGCAGTACTTC. The chain recombines TRBV15 with TRBJ2-7; D is possibly TRBD1 (5 bases). V lost 4 bases and J lost 0, with 7 bases in between. The length of the CDR3 is 13 residues. Germline loops: CDR1 LNHNV, CDR2 YYDKDF (reference sequence).

The chain employs TRBV4-3 and TRBJ2-6; 11 bases are shared with TRBD1. The CDR3 has 19 residues. Germline V CDR1 and CDR2: LGHNA, YSLEER. Losses at the gene ends were 0 bases for V and 1 base for J; bases not matched to a gene: 5. The CDR3 DNA sequence: TGCGCCAGCAGCCAAGAATCTGGGACAGGGGGGTCTGGGGCCAACGTCCTGACTTTC. Translated, it gives CASSQESGTGGSGANVLTF.

CDR3 in amino acids: CASSLALGQVNEKLFF. The DNA of the CDR3 is TGTGCCAGCAGCTTAGCCCTGGGACAGGTTAATGAAAAACTGTTTTTT. The chain links TRBV13 to TRBJ1-4; 8 bases map to TRBD1. The ends lost 1 base at V and 4 bases at J; junction bases unmatched: 5. Looked up from germline, CDR1 is PRHDT and CDR2 is FYEKMQ (reference sequence). The CDR3 has 16 amino acids.

CDR3 nucleotide sequence: TGCAGCGTTGCGGGACAGGGGTACCACTCCTACAATGAGCAGTTCTTC. Translation: CSVAGQGYHSYNEQFF. This chain connects TRBV29-1 to TRBJ2-1, with 10 bases aligning to TRBD1. CDR1 is SQVTM and CDR2 is ANQGSEA in the germline V gene. The CDR3 is made up of 16 amino acids. The V and J ends lost 4 bases and 0 bases, in that order; junction bases with no gene match: 6.

CDR3 sequence: CASSQERYGSGSHEQYF. For the CDR3, the DNA is TGCGCCAGCAGCCAAGAGCGTTACGGTAGCGGGAGCCACGAGCAGTACTTC. The V gene is TRBV4-1, the J gene TRBJ2-7; 9 bases map to TRBD2. J gave up 5 bases and V 0 bases, and 11 bases lay outside the gene matches. Germline CDR1 MGHRA, CDR2 YSYEKL. This CDR3 has 17 amino acids.

CDR3 in amino acids: CASSQDGQGYTDTQYF. The CDR3, as DNA: TGCGCCAGCAGCCAGGACGGACAGGGTTACACAGATACGCAGTATTTT. V is TRBV4-3 and J is TRBJ2-3; 8 nucleotides align to TRBD1. V trimming: 3 bases; J trimming: 2 bases; junction bases outside the gene matches: 7. This CDR3 region has 16 residues. The V gene's germline CDR1 is LGHNA and CDR2 YSLEER.

CDR3 region: CASSPGDSLHQPQHF. The CDR3 DNA follows: TGTGCCAGCAGCCCCGGGGACAGTTTACATCAGCCCCAGCATTTT. The chain combines TRBV28 with TRBJ1-5, with 7 bases matching TRBD1. Germline V gives CDR1 MDHEN, CDR2 SYDVKM. The CDR3 length is 15 residues. The V and J ends lost 6 bases and 5 bases, in that order; junction bases with no gene match: 10.

The rearrangement uses TRBV7-6 and TRBJ2-7, with a tentative D call TRBD2 (6 bases). Trimming cost V 4 bases and J 0 bases, with 7 bases left between them. The germline gives CDR1 SGHVS, CDR2 FNYEAQ. The CDR3 length is 13 residues. The CDR3 region is CASSWGVSYEQYF. Here the CDR3 DNA reads TGTGCCAGCAGCTGGGGGGTCTCCTACGAGCAGTACTTC.

This clone has a single count. The rearrangement links TRBV12-2 to TRBJ1-6; TRBD1, as called in the table, went unchecked against the DNA. TRBV12-2 is a pseudogene locus. The CDR3 length is 17 residues. CDR3 loop: CASRCDRGGPYNSPLHF. CDR3 DNA sequence: TGTGCAAGTCGCTGTGACAGGGGAGGGCCATATAATTCACCCCTCCACTTT.

The gene calls are TRBV7-9 and TRBJ2-1; 7 bases match TRBD2. Trimming removed 3 bases from V and 7 bases from J; junction bases left unmatched: 6. The CDR3 sequence is 14 residues long. Germline V lookup: CDR1 SEHNR, CDR2 FQNEAQ (reference sequence). The CDR3 is CASSFLLSGNEQFF. The CDR3 DNA follows: TGTGCCAGCAGCTTCCTACTTAGCGGGAATGAGCAGTTCTTC.

The chain joins TRBV19 to TRBJ2-7; 11 bases agree with TRBD2. Germline trimming cut 5 bases from V and 2 bases from J; bases unmatched to any gene: 8. From germline, CDR1 is LNHDA and CDR2 SQIVND (reference sequence). The CDR3 has 16 amino acids. DNA of the CDR3: TGTGCCAGTAGTGAATGGCTAGCGGGAGGTCCCTACGAGCAGTACTTC. This translates into CASSEWLAGGPYEQYF.

This chain uses TRBV28 with TRBJ2-7, with D unclear. Germline V CDR1 and CDR2: MDHEN, SYDVKM. Deletions cut 2 bases from V and 5 bases from J, with 19 bases between. This CDR3 is built from 16 residues. CDR3: CASSLHTSVPRDEQYF. Written as DNA, the CDR3 is TGTGCCAGCAGTTTACATACGTCGGTACCTAGGGACGAGCAGTACTTC.

The V gene is TRBV29-1, the J gene TRBJ2-2; D gene uncertain. The V and J ends lost 6 bases and 2 bases respectively, with 10 bases between them. The CDR3 is 13 residues long. Germline CDR1 and CDR2: SQVTM and ANQGSEA. The CDR3, as DNA: TGCAGCGTGGCCAGTACCAACACCGGGGAGCTGTTTTTT. Its protein is CSVASTNTGELFF.

The V gene is TRBV13, the J gene TRBJ2-1, with TRBD1 matching 7 bases. CDR1 is PRHDT, CDR2 FYEKMQ, per germline (reference sequence). J lost 0 bases, V lost 5 bases, and 13 bases had no gene match. CDR3 length: 18 residues. The CDR3 reads CASSLNGVEGASYNEQFF. The CDR3 bases are TGTGCCAGCAGCCTAAATGGGGTTGAGGGGGCCTCCTACAATGAGCAGTTCTTC. Based on the CDR3 plus reference TRBV13 and TRBJ2-1, the full variable domain is AAGVIQSPRHLIKEKRETATLKCYPIPRHDTVYWYQQGPGQDPQFLISFYEKMQSDKGSIPDRFSAQQFSDYHSELNMSSLELGDSALYFCASSLNGVEGASYNEQFFGPGTRLTVL.